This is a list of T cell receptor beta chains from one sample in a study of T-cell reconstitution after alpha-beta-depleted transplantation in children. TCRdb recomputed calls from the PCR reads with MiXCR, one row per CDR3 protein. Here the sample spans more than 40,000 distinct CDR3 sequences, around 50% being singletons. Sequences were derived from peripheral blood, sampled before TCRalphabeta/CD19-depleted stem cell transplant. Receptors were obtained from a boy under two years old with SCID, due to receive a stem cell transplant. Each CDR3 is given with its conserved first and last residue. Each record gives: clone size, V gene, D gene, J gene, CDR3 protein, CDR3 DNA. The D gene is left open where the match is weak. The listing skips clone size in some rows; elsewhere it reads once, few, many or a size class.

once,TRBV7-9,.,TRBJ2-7,CASSTAAPGGYEQYF,TGTGCCAGCAGCACAGCGGCCCCCGGTGGCTACGAGCAGTACTTC
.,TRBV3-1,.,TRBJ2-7,CASSQGSGGGRGTYEQYF,TGTGCCAGCAGCCAAGGGTCGGGCGGGGGCCGTGGGACTTACGAGCAGTACTTC
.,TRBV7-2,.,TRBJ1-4,CASSLSGEFTEKLFF,TGTGCCAGCAGCTTAAGCGGTGAATTTACTGAAAAACTGTTTTTT
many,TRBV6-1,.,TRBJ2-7,CASSDPGLYEQYF,TGTGCCAGCAGTGACCCGGGACTCTACGAGCAGTACTTC
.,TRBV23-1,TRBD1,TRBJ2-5,CASSQSGQGETQYF,TGCGCCAGCAGTCAATCGGGACAGGGGGAGACCCAGTACTTC
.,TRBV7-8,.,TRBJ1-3,CASSSTFGNTIYF,TGTGCCAGCAGCTCGACGTTCGGAAACACCATATATTTT
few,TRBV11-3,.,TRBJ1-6,CASSFGRNSPLHF,TGTGCCAGCAGCTTCGGGAGAAATTCACCCCTCCACTTT
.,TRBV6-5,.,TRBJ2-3,CASSYSMAGATDTQYF,TGTGCCAGCAGTTACTCGATGGCGGGGGCAACAGATACGCAGTATTTT
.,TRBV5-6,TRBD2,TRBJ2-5,CASSRGGGETQYF,TGTGCCAGCTCGCGGGGGGGCGGCGAGACCCAGTACTTC
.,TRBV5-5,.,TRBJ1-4,CASSDGTVPGGYEKLFF,TGTGCCAGCAGCGACGGGACCGTCCCCGGCGGATACGAAAAACTGTTTTTT
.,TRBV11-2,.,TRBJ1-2,CASEDADYGYTF,TGTGCCAGTGAGGACGCCGACTATGGCTACACCTTC
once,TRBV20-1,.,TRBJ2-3,CSVSPGGARTDTQYF,TGCAGTGTTTCCCCAGGGGGGGCTAGGACAGATACGCAGTATTTT
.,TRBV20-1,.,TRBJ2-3,CSARVDGSTDTQYF,TGCAGTGCTAGAGTCGACGGGAGCACAGATACGCAGTATTTT
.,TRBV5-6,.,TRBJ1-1,CASSFRFAEAFF,TGTGCCAGCAGCTTCAGGTTCGCTGAAGCTTTCTTT
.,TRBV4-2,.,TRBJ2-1,CASSQESDVLLYNEQFF,TGTGCCAGCAGCCAAGAGTCTGACGTCCTATTATACAATGAGCAGTTCTTC
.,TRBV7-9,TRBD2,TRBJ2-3,CASSLAPLGGSTDTQYF,TGTGCCAGCAGCTTAGCCCCTTTGGGGGGGAGCACAGATACGCAGTATTTT
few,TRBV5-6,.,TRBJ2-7,CASSSDSYEQYF,TGTGCCAGCAGCTCTGACTCCTACGAGCAGTACTTC
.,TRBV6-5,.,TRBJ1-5,CASSYSIGGGPQHF,TGTGCCAGCAGTTACTCGATAGGAGGGGGACCCCAGCATTTT
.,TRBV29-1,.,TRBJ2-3,CSVESSNRATDTQYF,TGCAGCGTTGAGAGCTCGAACAGGGCCACAGATACGCAGTATTTT
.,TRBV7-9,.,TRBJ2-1,CASSQGRDEQFF,TGTGCCAGCAGTCAAGGCCGGGATGAGCAGTTCTTC
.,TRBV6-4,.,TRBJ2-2,CASSDSFDTGELFF,TGTGCCAGCAGTGACTCCTTCGACACCGGGGAGCTGTTTTTT
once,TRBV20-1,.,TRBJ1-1,CSARDGGRPYTEAFF,TGCAGTGCTAGAGATGGCGGACGCCCTTACACTGAAGCTTTCTTT
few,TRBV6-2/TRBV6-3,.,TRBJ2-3,CASSSSNTDTQYF,TGTGCCAGCAGTTCGAGCAACACAGATACGCAGTATTTT
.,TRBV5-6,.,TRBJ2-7,CASSLALYEQYF,TGTGCCAGCAGCTTGGCCCTCTACGAGCAGTACTTC
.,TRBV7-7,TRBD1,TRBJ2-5,CASSLASTGVETQYF,TGTGCTAGCAGCTTAGCATCGACAGGGGTGGAGACCCAGTACTTC
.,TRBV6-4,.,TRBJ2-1,CASSDSGGTGWNEQFF,TGTGCCAGCAGTGACTCGGGGGGGACAGGATGGAATGAGCAGTTCTTC
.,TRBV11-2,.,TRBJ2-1,CASSLAPGGFNEQFF,TGTGCCAGCAGCTTAGCCCCAGGGGGGTTCAATGAGCAGTTCTTC
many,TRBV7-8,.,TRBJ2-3,CASSSPGMGASTDTQYF,TGTGCCAGCAGCTCCCCAGGGATGGGGGCTAGCACAGATACGCAGTATTTT
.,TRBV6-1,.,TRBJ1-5,CASSDYRGNQPQHF,TGTGCCAGCAGTGATTACAGGGGCAATCAGCCCCAGCATTTT